This entry features one TCR beta chain sequence. The data were taken from a study of blood T cell repertoires in COVID-19. The overall study: COVID-19 samples collected from the United States, Italy and Spain covered acute and convalescent phases.

In the original workflow: Nucleated cell number was recorded as an estimate derived from reference gene primer amplification. TCRdb's copy holds only in-frame clones and misses some; the assay was immunoSEQ multiplex PCR. V and J calls and clone size are copied from that table; D and trimming were computed from the DNA. The sample includes approximately 70,000 clones, approximately 90% of them seen just once. CDR1 and CDR2 from the germline V gene are MGHRA and YSYEKL. This CDR3 is 16 amino acids long. The V and J ends lost 3 bases and 7 bases respectively, with 18 bases between them. This chain uses TRBV4-1 with TRBJ1-4; D is possibly TRBD1 (5 bases). The sequence came from a human donor in a cohort sampled during active COVID-19. Material: peripheral blood. CDR3: CASSHVSRGYGEKLFF. The CDR3, as DNA: TGCGCCAGCAGCCATGTTAGTAGGGGCTACGGTGAAAAACTGTTTTTT.